This entry lists 19 T cell receptor beta chains sequenced from one sample in a study of blood T cell repertoires in COVID-19. Profiling relied on immunoSEQ multiplex PCR, and the TCRdb table lists in-frame clones only, not all of them. The repertoire holds 170,000 or so clones, with 80% to 85% as singletons. The source material was peripheral blood. The origin of the receptors is a woman aged 55-69 years with acute or convalescent COVID-19.

The chain recombines TRBV5-1 with TRBJ1-3, with TRBD1 matching 7 bases. V was clipped by 4 bases and J by 2 bases; unmatched bases: 3. Germline CDR1 and CDR2: SGHRS and YFSETQ. CDR3 length: 14 amino acids. CDR3: CASSPDRAGNTIYF. For the CDR3, the DNA is TGCGCCAGCAGCCCCGACAGGGCTGGAAACACCATATATTTT.

The rearrangement uses TRBV5-1 and TRBJ2-7, with a tentative D call TRBD1 (7 bases). The V end was cut by 3 bases, the J end by 5 bases, with 18 bases between. The CDR3 consists of 15 residues. Germline V gene data show CDR1 as SGHRS and CDR2 as YFSETQ. CDR3 residues: CASSWRGQRGDEQYF. The CDR3 nucleotides are TGCGCCAGCAGCTGGAGGGGACAGCGAGGGGACGAGCAGTACTTC.

This sequence joins TRBV29-1 and TRBJ1-4; TRBD1 is a possible D gene (6 bases). The germline V gene has CDR1 SQVTM and CDR2 ANQGSEA. This CDR3 has 13 amino acids. V was clipped by 5 bases and J by 4 bases, with 11 bases between them. This CDR3 is CSVTGGLNEKLFF. The CDR3, as DNA: TGCAGCGTTACGGGGGGCCTTAATGAAAAACTGTTTTTT.

The chain is built from TRBV7-8 and TRBJ2-2, with D perhaps TRBD2 (6 bases). CDR1 is SGHVS and CDR2 is FQNEAQ in the germline V gene. Between the trimmed V and J ends, which lost 3 bases and 5 bases, there was a span of 7 bases. The CDR3 has 13 amino acids. CDR3 sequence: CASSLEGTGELFF. The CDR3 DNA follows: TGTGCCAGCAGCTTGGAGGGAACCGGGGAGCTGTTTTTT.

V usage is TRBV4-2 and J usage is TRBJ2-2; no reliable D call. Per the germline V gene, CDR1 is LGHNA and CDR2 is YNFKEQ. This CDR3 contains 15 residues. The germline V and J ends were trimmed by 4 bases and 6 bases, with 15 bases remaining between them. CDR3 nucleotide sequence: TGTGCCAGCAGCCGATCTACCGCTAGTGCCGGGGAGCTGTTTTTT. Protein product: CASSRSTASAGELFF.

The chain couples TRBV24-1 to TRBJ2-3, with TRBD1 as a possible D gene (6 bases). CDR1 is KGHDR, CDR2 SFDVKD, per germline. The CDR3 spans 17 residues. Trimming took 4 bases from V and 6 from J, leaving 22 bases between them. CDR3 coding DNA: TGTGCCACCAGTGACCCCAGACAGGACATTAGGGGGGATACGCAGTATTTT. Protein product: CATSDPRQDIRGDTQYF.

This chain joins TRBV11-2 and TRBJ2-2, with TRBD2 as a possible D gene (5 bases). Germline loops: CDR1 SGHAT, CDR2 FQNNGV. The length of the CDR3 is 14 residues. V lost 5 bases and J lost 1, with 8 bases in between. Here the CDR3 reads CASSRRGNTGELFF. The CDR3 DNA follows: TGTGCCAGCAGCCGCCGGGGGAACACCGGGGAGCTGTTTTTT.

The V and J genes are TRBV6-2 or TRBV6-3 and TRBJ2-1, with D unresolved. The germline V gene has CDR1 MNHEY and CDR2 SVGEGT. V was trimmed by 4 bases and J by 6 bases, leaving 7 bases between them. The CDR3 runs 12 residues. CDR3 in amino acids: CASSSVANEQFF. As DNA, the CDR3 is TGTGCCAGCAGTTCAGTCGCCAATGAGCAGTTCTTC.

The rearrangement joins TRBV6-5 to TRBJ2-7; D may be TRBD1 (6 bases). Germline values: CDR1 MNHEY, CDR2 SVGAGI. V shed 2 bases and J shed 5 bases, with 13 bases lying between them. This CDR3 spans 14 amino acids. The CDR3 bases are TGTGCCAGCAGTTACGCTTTACAGGGAAACGAGCAGTACTTC. Translating it yields CASSYALQGNEQYF.

The CDR3 loop reads CASSTPTSGKETQYF. The CDR3 bases are TGTGCCAGCAGTACCCCGACTAGCGGCAAAGAGACCCAGTACTTC. The chain uses TRBV6-2 or TRBV6-3 and TRBJ2-5; TRBD2 aligns across 9 bases. Trimming took 5 bases from V and 3 from J; bases not matched to a gene: 7. The CDR3 sequence is 15 residues long. From germline, CDR1 is MNHEY and CDR2 SVGEGT.

This clone has just a few counts. V and J are TRBV4-2 and TRBJ1-3; a possible D gene is TRBD1 (5 bases). The CDR3 runs 14 residues. Trimming removed 6 bases at V and 8 bases at J, with 17 bases between. Germline CDR1 reads LGHNA; CDR2 reads YNFKEQ. CDR3: CASRREAGGDTIYF. In DNA, the CDR3 is TGTGCCAGCAGAAGGGAGGCCGGGGGAGACACCATATATTTT.

V usage is TRBV28 and J usage is TRBJ1-2, with D perhaps matching TRBD1 (5 bases). This CDR3 spans 15 amino acids. The V and J ends lost 6 bases and 3 bases respectively, with 17 bases between them. From germline, CDR1 is MDHEN and CDR2 SYDVKM. CDR3 residues: CASRSPGEGHYGYTF. The DNA of the CDR3 is TGTGCCAGCAGATCCCCGGGGGAGGGTCACTATGGCTACACCTTC.

This clone showed up just a few times. V usage is TRBV4-1 and J usage is TRBJ2-5; D not resolved. The CDR3 contains 13 residues. Trimming took off 3 bases at V and 5 bases at J, with 10 bases between the two ends. Germline-derived CDR1 and CDR2 are MGHRA and YSYEKL. The CDR3 loop reads CASSQGPRETQYF. The DNA for the CDR3 is TGCGCCAGCAGCCAGGGCCCCAGGGAGACCCAGTACTTC.

The chain links TRBV11-2 to TRBJ1-2; 9 nucleotides line up with TRBD1. In germline, CDR1 is SGHAT, CDR2 FQNNGV. The trim removed 4 bases at V and 2 bases at J, leaving 2 bases unmatched. The CDR3 runs 14 residues. CDR3 in DNA: TGTGCCAGCAGCTATGGGACAGGGAACTATGGCTACACCTTC. Amino acids: CASSYGTGNYGYTF.

The gene calls are TRBV4-1 and TRBJ2-1; D is possibly TRBD1 (5 bases). This CDR3 contains 12 residues. The V end lost 6 bases, the J end lost 5 bases, and 8 bases lay between the germline ends. The V gene's germline CDR1 is MGHRA and CDR2 YSYEKL. In DNA, the CDR3 is TGCGCCAGCAGTAGGGGCCACAATGAGCAGTTCTTC. This codes for CASSRGHNEQFF.

In DNA, the CDR3 is TGCGCCAGCAGTGAGGACAGGAGGCCCTATAATTCACCCCTCCACTTT. Residues: CASSEDRRPYNSPLHF. The chain employs TRBV10-1 and TRBJ1-6, with D perhaps matching TRBD1 (6 bases). Per germline, CDR1 WNHNN and CDR2 SYGVQD (reference sequence). The CDR3 spans 16 residues. Trimming left V 2 bases short and J 2 bases short, with 10 bases between.

The J gene is TRBJ1-3, the V gene TRBV7-6; 9 bases are shared with TRBD1. The CDR3 is 18 residues long. V trimming: 5 bases; J trimming: 1 base; junction bases outside the gene matches: 12. CDR1 is SGHVS, CDR2 FNYEAQ, per germline. The CDR3 here is CASSPKTTGGASGNTIYF. DNA for the CDR3: TGTGCCAGCAGCCCTAAGACCACAGGGGGCGCGTCTGGAAACACCATATATTTT.

The V call is TRBV5-4, the J call TRBJ2-1; 9 bases align to TRBD1. The germline CDR1 and CDR2 sequences are SGHNT and YYREEE (reference sequence). The CDR3 totals 15 residues. Trimming took 3 bases from V and 7 from J; bases not matched to a gene: 8. CDR3 bases: TGTGCCAGCAGCTCCCCCGGGGACAGGGTAAATGAGCAGTTCTTC. This translates into CASSSPGDRVNEQFF. The whole variable domain, remainder taken from reference TRBV5-4 and TRBJ2-1, is ETGVTQSPTHLIKTRGQQVTLRCSSQSGHNTVSWYQQALGQGPQFIFQYYREEENGRGNFPPRFSGLQFPNYSSELNVNALELDDSALYLCASSSPGDRVNEQFFGPGTRLTVL.

The chain links TRBV7-3 to TRBJ2-3; 8 nucleotides line up with TRBD1. The V gene's germline CDR1 is SGHTA and CDR2 FQGTGA. The CDR3 is made up of 18 amino acids. The J segment lost 1 base and the V segment lost 3 bases, leaving 12 bases of the junction unmatched. As DNA, the CDR3 is TGTGCCAGCAGCTTTCGACAGGGGAGAGAGTTAGGCACAGATACGCAGTATTTT. It encodes CASSFRQGRELGTDTQYF.